This T cell receptor (beta chain) was sequenced for a study of blood T cell repertoires in COVID-19. The CDR3 runs 13 residues. Looked up from germline, CDR1 is MNHEY and CDR2 is SMNVEV (reference sequence). V dropped 7 bases and J dropped 8; count of bases not matched to a gene: 10. Produced via immunoSEQ multiplex PCR; TCRdb's table is partial and in-frame only. The sample includes around 620,000 clones, around 90% of them seen just once. The source is a young woman with acute or convalescent COVID-19. The sequenced sample was peripheral blood. V usage is TRBV27 and J usage is TRBJ1-1, with 7 positions matching TRBD1. In nucleotides, the CDR3 is TGTGCCAGCATGCAACAGGGGAGGACCGAAGCTTTCTTT. The encoded protein is CASMQQGRTEAFF.